This TCR beta chain was observed in a study of blood T cell repertoires in COVID-19. Study-wide context: Samples came from the United States, Italy and Spain, spanning acute and convalescent COVID-19. In each case, the material was cDNA or gDNA derived from T cells, B-cell-depleted T cells, or PBMCs.

Authors' data handling: Scientists estimated how many nucleated cells there were by amplifying reference gene primers. TCRdb's copy holds only in-frame clones and misses some; the assay was immunoSEQ multiplex PCR. That table furnishes V, J and clone size, whereas the DNA furnished D and trimming. The sample yields 200,000 to 250,000 clones, roughly 81% seen once. Germline values: CDR1 MNHEY, CDR2 SMNVEV (reference sequence). The V end lost 4 bases, the J end lost 4 bases, and 17 bases lay between the germline ends. The CDR3 extends over 15 amino acids. The receptor was isolated from a man in his fifties or sixties who had recovered from COVID-19. The sample taken for sequencing was peripheral blood. The rearrangement uses TRBV27 and TRBJ2-7; TRBD2 might be the D (6 bases). The CDR3 DNA follows: TGTGCCAGCAGTTCACCTGGGGACTTGAGTTACGAGCAGTACTTC. It translates to CASSSPGDLSYEQYF.